The sequence of this T cell receptor (beta chain) was determined in a study of blood T cell repertoires in COVID-19. Study-wide background: Whether acute or convalescent, the COVID-19 samples came from the United States, Italy and Spain. PBMCs, B-cell-depleted T cells, or T cells were the source of the cDNA or gDNA that made up the material.

The CDR3 loop spans 18 amino acids. As handled by the study authors: It was from reference gene primer amplification that nucleated cell counts were estimated. Using immunoSEQ multiplex PCR, the repertoire was profiled, and TCRdb retains in-frame clones only, with some absent. D and trimming come from the DNA, and the V and J calls and clone size come from that table. The sample comprises 80,000 to 90,000 clones, roughly 89% of which are singletons, and about 5.3% rests with the top ten. The rearrangement joins TRBV21-1 to TRBJ2-1; the DNA was not compared with TRBD1, the D call given in the table. TRBV21-1 is given as a pseudogene. The specimen sequenced was peripheral blood. This TCR derives from a man aged 55-75 years with acute or convalescent COVID-19. The CDR3 sequence is CASSEKGVSQGCYNEQFF. The DNA for the CDR3 is TGTGCCAGCAGCGAGAAAGGGGTGTCCCAGGGATGCTACAATGAGCAGTTCTTC.